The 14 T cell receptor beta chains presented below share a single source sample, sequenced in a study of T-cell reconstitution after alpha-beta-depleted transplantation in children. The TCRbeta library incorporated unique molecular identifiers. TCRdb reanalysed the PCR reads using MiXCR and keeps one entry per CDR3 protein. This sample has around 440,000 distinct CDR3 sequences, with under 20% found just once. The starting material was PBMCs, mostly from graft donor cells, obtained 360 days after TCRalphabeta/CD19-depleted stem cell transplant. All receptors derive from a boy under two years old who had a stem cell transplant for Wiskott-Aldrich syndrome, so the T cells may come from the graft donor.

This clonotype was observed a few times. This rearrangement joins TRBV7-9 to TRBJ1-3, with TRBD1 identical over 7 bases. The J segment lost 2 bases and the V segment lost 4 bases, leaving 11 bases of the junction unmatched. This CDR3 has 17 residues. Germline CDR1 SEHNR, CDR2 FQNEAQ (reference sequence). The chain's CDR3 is CASSSFLDRVTGNTIYF. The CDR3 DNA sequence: TGTGCCAGCAGCTCATTCCTCGACAGGGTGACTGGAAACACCATATATTTT.

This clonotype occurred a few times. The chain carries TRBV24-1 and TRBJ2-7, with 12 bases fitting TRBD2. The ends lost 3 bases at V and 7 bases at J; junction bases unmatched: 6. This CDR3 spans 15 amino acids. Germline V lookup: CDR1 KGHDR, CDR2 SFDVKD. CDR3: CATSDPTSGRNEQYF. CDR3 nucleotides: TGTGCCACCAGTGATCCAACTAGCGGGAGGAATGAGCAGTACTTC.

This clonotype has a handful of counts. CDR3 residues: CSARPSYQETQYF. The CDR3 coding sequence is TGCAGTGCTCGGCCCTCGTACCAAGAGACCCAGTACTTC. The chain carries TRBV20-1 and TRBJ2-5; D remains ambiguous. Germline CDR1 and CDR2: DFQATT and SNEGSKA (reference sequence). The CDR3 spans 13 residues. V lost 5 bases and J lost 0, with 10 bases in between.

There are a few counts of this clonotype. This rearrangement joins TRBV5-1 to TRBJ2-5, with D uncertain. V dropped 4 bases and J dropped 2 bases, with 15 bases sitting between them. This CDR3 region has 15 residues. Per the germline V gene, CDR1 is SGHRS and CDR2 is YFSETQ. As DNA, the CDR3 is TGCGCCAGCAGCCACCCTCAACGGGCTCAAGAGACCCAGTACTTC. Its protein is CASSHPQRAQETQYF.

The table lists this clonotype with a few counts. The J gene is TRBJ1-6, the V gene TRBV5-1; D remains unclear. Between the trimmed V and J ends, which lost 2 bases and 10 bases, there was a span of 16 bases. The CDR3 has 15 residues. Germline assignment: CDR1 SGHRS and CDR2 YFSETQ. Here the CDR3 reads CASSFTVSSGSPLHF. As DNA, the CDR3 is TGCGCCAGCAGCTTCACAGTTTCCTCGGGGTCACCCCTCCACTTT.

CDR3 coding DNA: TGCGCCAGCAGTCGAGCGAGGGGGGGGGAACATGGCAATCAGCCCCAGCATTTT. The encoded protein is CASSRARGGEHGNQPQHF. The chain couples TRBV23-1 to TRBJ1-5; perhaps TRBD1 as D (6 bases). TRBV23-1 is given ORF status, its function remaining uncertain. The CDR3 is made up of 18 amino acids. Trimming stripped 4 bases from V and 2 bases from J, with 21 bases between.

The CDR3 DNA follows: TGTGCCAGCAGCGCCCTGACTAGCGGGAGTGCCGGGGAGCTGTTTTTT. The encoded protein is CASSALTSGSAGELFF. J is TRBJ2-2 and V is TRBV9; TRBD2 matches at 12 bases. The CDR3 runs to 16 residues. CDR1 is SGDLS and CDR2 is YYNGEE in the germline V gene. V gave up 3 bases and J gave up 6 bases; unmatched junction bases: 6.

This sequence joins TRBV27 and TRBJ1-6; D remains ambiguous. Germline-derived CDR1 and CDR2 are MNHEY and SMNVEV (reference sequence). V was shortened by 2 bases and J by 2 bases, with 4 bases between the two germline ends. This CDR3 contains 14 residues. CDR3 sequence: CASSLSTYNSPLHF. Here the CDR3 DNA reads TGTGCCAGCAGTTTAAGTACCTATAATTCACCCCTCCACTTT.

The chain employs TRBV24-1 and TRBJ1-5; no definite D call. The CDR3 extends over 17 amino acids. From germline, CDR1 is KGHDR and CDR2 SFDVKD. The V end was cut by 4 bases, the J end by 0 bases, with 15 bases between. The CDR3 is CATSEQPLGHSNQPQHF. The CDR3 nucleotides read TGTGCCACCAGTGAGCAACCTCTTGGGCATAGCAATCAGCCCCAGCATTTT.

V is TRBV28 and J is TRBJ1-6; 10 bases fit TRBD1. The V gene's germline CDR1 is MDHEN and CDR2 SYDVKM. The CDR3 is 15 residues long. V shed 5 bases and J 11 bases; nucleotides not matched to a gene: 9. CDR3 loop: CASSGAGQGKPPLHF. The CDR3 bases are TGTGCCAGCAGTGGAGCGGGACAGGGGAAGCCACCCCTCCACTTT.

The CDR3 here is CASSPGRLSGANVLTF. In DNA, the CDR3 is TGTGCCAGCTCACCGGGGCGGCTCTCTGGGGCCAACGTCCTGACTTTC. V gene TRBV18 combines with J gene TRBJ2-6; the D gene is possibly TRBD1 (5 bases). Germline V gene sequence: CDR1 KGHSH, CDR2 LQKENI. The V and J ends lost 3 bases and 0 bases respectively, with 9 bases between them. This CDR3 has 16 amino acids.

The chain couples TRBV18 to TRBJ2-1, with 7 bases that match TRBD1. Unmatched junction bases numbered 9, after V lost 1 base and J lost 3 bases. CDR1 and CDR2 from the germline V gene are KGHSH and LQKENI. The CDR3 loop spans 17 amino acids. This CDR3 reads CASSPRTKGAGYNEQFF. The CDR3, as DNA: TGTGCCAGCTCACCACGTACGAAGGGGGCCGGCTACAATGAGCAGTTCTTC.

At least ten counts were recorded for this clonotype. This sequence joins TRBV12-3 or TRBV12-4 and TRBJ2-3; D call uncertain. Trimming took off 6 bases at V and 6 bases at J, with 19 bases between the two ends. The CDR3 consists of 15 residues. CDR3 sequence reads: CASSESMVGWDTQYF. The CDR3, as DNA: TGTGCCAGCAGCGAGTCTATGGTAGGATGGGATACGCAGTATTTT.

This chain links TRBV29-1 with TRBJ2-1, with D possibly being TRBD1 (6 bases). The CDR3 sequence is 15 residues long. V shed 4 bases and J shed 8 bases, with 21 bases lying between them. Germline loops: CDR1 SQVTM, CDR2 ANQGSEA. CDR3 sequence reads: CSVVPRGGIGDEQFF. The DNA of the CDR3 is TGCAGCGTTGTCCCCAGGGGTGGCATTGGGGATGAGCAGTTCTTC.